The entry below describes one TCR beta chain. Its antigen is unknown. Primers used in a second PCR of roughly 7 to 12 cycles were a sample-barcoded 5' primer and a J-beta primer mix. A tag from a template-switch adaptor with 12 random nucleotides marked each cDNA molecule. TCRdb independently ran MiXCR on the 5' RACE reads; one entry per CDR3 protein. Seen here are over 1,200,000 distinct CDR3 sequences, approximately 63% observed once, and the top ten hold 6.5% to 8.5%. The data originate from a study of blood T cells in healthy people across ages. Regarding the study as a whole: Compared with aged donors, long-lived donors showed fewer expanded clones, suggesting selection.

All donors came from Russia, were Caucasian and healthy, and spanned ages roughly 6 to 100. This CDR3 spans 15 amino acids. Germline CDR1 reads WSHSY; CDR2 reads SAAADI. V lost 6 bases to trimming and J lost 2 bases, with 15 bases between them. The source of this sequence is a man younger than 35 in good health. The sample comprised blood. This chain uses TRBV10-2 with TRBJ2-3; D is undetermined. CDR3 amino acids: CASRGLAILTDTQYF. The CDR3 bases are TGCGCCAGCAGGGGTTTAGCAATTCTCACAGATACGCAGTATTTT.